The 19 T cell receptor beta chains below come from one sample, sequenced in a study of technical replicates of blood from a handful of donors. Generated by immunoSEQ multiplex PCR, the TCRdb table keeps only in-frame clones and is missing some. The sample holds just over 80,000 clones, approximately 94% seen once. Sequencing input: T cells isolated from PBMCs. The receptors here all came from a human donor in good health.

V is TRBV5-1 and J is TRBJ1-5, with 8 positions matching TRBD1. The CDR3 has 15 residues. Germline CDR1 and CDR2: SGHRS and YFSETQ. V gave up 1 base and J gave up 5 bases; unmatched junction bases: 5. The CDR3 sequence is CASSLLGQGDQPQHF. CDR3 nucleotides: TGCGCCAGCAGCTTGTTAGGACAGGGAGATCAGCCCCAGCATTTT.

The chain employs TRBV6-7 and TRBJ2-2, with TRBD2 matching over 11 bases. TRBV6-7 is annotated as an ORF whose role is uncertain. The CDR3 consists of 16 residues. The V segment lost 8 bases and the J segment 3 bases; nucleotides outside the gene matches: 8. The CDR3 DNA reads as TGTGCCAGCGTACCGGGACTAGCGGAATACACCGGGGAGCTGTTTTTT. It is translated as CASVPGLAEYTGELFF.

This chain connects TRBV28 to TRBJ1-1; unclear D gene. The V and J ends lost 5 bases and 1 base respectively, with 11 bases between them. There are 14 residues in the CDR3. Germline V gene sequence: CDR1 MDHEN, CDR2 SYDVKM. As DNA, the CDR3 is TGTGCCAGCAGTCCTCCGGCGGCGAACACTGAAGCTTTCTTT. Its translation: CASSPPAANTEAFF.

The chain employs TRBV29-1 and TRBJ1-1; no clear D. V dropped 0 bases and J dropped 8 bases, with 10 bases sitting between them. This CDR3 is built from 12 residues. The germline gives CDR1 SQVTM, CDR2 ANQGSEA. CDR3 sequence: CSVEDSRLEAFF. The CDR3 region has the DNA TGCAGCGTTGAAGATAGCCGGCTAGAAGCTTTCTTT.

The chain employs TRBV6-6 and TRBJ2-2, with D perhaps TRBD2 (5 bases). Germline lookup yields CDR1 MNHNY and CDR2 SVGAGI (reference sequence). The V and J ends lost 8 bases and 1 base respectively, with 17 bases between them. This CDR3 region has 16 residues. Here the CDR3 DNA reads TGTGCCAGCGACGTTTCGGAGGCAGTGAACACCGGGGAGCTGTTTTTT. Translation: CASDVSEAVNTGELFF.

The chain uses TRBV6-5 and TRBJ1-2, with D tentatively TRBD1 (5 bases). Trimming took 0 bases from V and 4 from J, leaving 12 bases between them. CDR1 MNHEY and CDR2 SVGAGI come from the germline V gene. This CDR3 contains 15 residues. Here the CDR3 reads CASSYSYQGSYGYTF. The CDR3 DNA follows: TGTGCCAGCAGTTACTCCTACCAGGGTAGCTATGGCTACACCTTC.

This rearrangement joins TRBV30 to TRBJ2-4; 8 bases line up with TRBD2. J lost 2 bases, V lost 1 base, and 7 bases had no gene match. The CDR3 has 16 residues. Per germline, CDR1 GTSNPN and CDR2 SVGIG (reference sequence). As DNA, the CDR3 is TGTGCCTGGAGTGGCCCGGGAGGGGGGCCCAAAAACATTCAGTACTTC. Amino acid sequence: CAWSGPGGGPKNIQYF.

This clone was recorded only once. The V gene is TRBV9, the J gene TRBJ2-7; D is uncertain. The CDR3 runs 13 residues. The V end was cut by 0 bases, the J end by 1 base, with 5 bases between. The germline V gene encodes CDR1 SGDLS and CDR2 YYNGEE. CDR3 coding DNA: TGTGCCAGCAGCGTAGATACTTCCTACGAGCAGTACTTC. Protein sequence: CASSVDTSYEQYF.

This chain links TRBV6-6 with TRBJ1-5; D possibly corresponds to TRBD1 (5 bases). The CDR3 has 13 residues. Trimming removed 4 bases from V and 6 bases from J, with 10 bases in between. The germline V gene has CDR1 MNHNY and CDR2 SVGAGI (reference sequence). CDR3 in amino acids: CASSFKGSQPQHF. CDR3 DNA sequence: TGTGCCAGCAGTTTTAAGGGGTCTCAGCCCCAGCATTTT.

The chain uses TRBV6-1 and TRBJ1-3; maybe TRBD1 (5 bases). The ends were cut back, 6 bases at V and 6 bases at J, with 15 bases in the middle. The germline gives CDR1 MNHNS, CDR2 SASEGT. The CDR3 totals 14 residues. CDR3 DNA sequence: TGTGCCAGCAGCCCCCCCAGGGAGGTAAACACCATATATTTT. It yields the protein CASSPPREVNTIYF.

This chain links TRBV9 with TRBJ1-1; D is undetermined. The V end lost 2 bases, the J end lost 1 base, and 9 bases lay between the germline ends. This CDR3 has 14 amino acids. Germline CDR1 is SGDLS and CDR2 is YYNGEE. The CDR3 region is CASSVEVGNTEAFF. The CDR3 region has the DNA TGTGCCAGCAGCGTGGAGGTCGGGAACACTGAAGCTTTCTTT.

The rearrangement uses TRBV6-6 and TRBJ1-4; D not resolved. From germline, CDR1 is MNHNY and CDR2 SVGAGI (reference sequence). V was pared by 5 bases and J by 7 bases, with 5 bases between. The CDR3 totals 11 residues. CDR3 nucleotide sequence: TGTGCCAGCAGTAAACTTGAAAAACTGTTTTTT. It yields the protein CASSKLEKLFF.

The chain joins TRBV11-2 to TRBJ2-7, with a weak D call TRBD1 (5 bases). The CDR3 runs to 14 residues. The germline V gene encodes CDR1 SGHAT and CDR2 FQNNGV. Deletions cut 2 bases from V and 2 bases from J, with 10 bases between. CDR3 coding DNA: TGTGCCAGCAGCTTACGCGCAGGGACCTACGAGCAGTACTTC. Its protein is CASSLRAGTYEQYF.

This chain joins TRBV7-9 and TRBJ2-1; a weak D match, TRBD2 (6 bases). The CDR3 has 14 amino acids. The V gene's germline CDR1 is SEHNR and CDR2 FQNEAQ (reference sequence). V lost 5 bases to trimming and J lost 12 bases, with 20 bases between them. The CDR3: CASSGWRGDIGQFF. DNA of the CDR3: TGTGCCAGCAGCGGATGGAGGGGAGATATAGGGCAGTTCTTC.

The sample holds a few counts of this clone. The chain combines TRBV6-1 with TRBJ1-4, with D perhaps TRBD1 (6 bases). Germline CDR1 reads MNHNS; CDR2 reads SASEGT. V dropped 4 bases and J dropped 8 bases, with 14 bases sitting between them. The CDR3 is made up of 14 amino acids. CDR3 coding DNA: TGTGCCAGCAGTGGTTGGGGGCTGGGAGAAAAACTGTTTTTT. The encoded protein is CASSGWGLGEKLFF.

The genes are TRBV2 and TRBJ1-2, with D unresolved. The CDR3 has 14 residues. The V gene's germline CDR1 is SNHLY and CDR2 FYNNEI. Trimming took 4 bases from V and 1 from J, leaving 10 bases between them. The CDR3 DNA follows: TGTGCCAGCAGTGTCAGACTGGGTAACTATGGCTACACCTTC. Protein: CASSVRLGNYGYTF.

The rearrangement uses TRBV6-5 and TRBJ2-5, with TRBD2 matching over 11 bases. TRBJ2-7 explains the end of the DNA better; the J call may be wrong. The CDR3 is 13 amino acids. Germline loops: CDR1 MNHEY, CDR2 SVGAGI. The CDR3 sequence: CASSLAGGYEQYF. CDR3 in DNA: TGTGCCAGCAGTCTAGCGGGAGGTTACGAGCAGTACTTC.

The genes are TRBV4-2 and TRBJ1-2, with 8 bases identical to TRBD1. From germline, CDR1 is LGHNA and CDR2 YNFKEQ. This CDR3 has 15 amino acids. The trim removed 1 base at V and 5 bases at J, leaving 6 bases unmatched. In DNA form, the CDR3 reads TGTGCCAGCAGCCAAGTTTCCCAGGGGGCGTATGGCTACACCTTC. Its protein is CASSQVSQGAYGYTF.

The V and J genes are TRBV19 and TRBJ1-5; 7 bases align to TRBD1. V was pared by 3 bases and J by 8 bases, with 7 bases of the junction left unmatched. CDR1 LNHDA and CDR2 SQIVND come from the germline V gene (reference sequence). CDR3 length equals 14 residues. The CDR3 DNA reads as TGTGCCAGTAGTATTTCACCGACAGGGAAGCCCCAGCATTTT. Its protein product is CASSISPTGKPQHF.